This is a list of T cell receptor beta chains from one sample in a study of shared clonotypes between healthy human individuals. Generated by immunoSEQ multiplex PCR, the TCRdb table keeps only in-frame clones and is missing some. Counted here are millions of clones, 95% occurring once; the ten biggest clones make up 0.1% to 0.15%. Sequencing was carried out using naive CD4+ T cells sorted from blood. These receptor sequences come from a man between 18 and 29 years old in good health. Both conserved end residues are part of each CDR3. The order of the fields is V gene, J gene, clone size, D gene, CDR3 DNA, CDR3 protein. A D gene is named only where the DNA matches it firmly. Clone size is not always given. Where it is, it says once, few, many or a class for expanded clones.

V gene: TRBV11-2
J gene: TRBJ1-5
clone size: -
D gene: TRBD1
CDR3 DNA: TGTGCCAGCAGCTTACTCTCCCGCCGGCAACAGGGGGAGGTTCAGCCCCAGCATTTT
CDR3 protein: CASSLLSRRQQGEVQPQHF

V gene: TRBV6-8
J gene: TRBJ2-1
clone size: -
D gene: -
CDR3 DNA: TGTGCCAGCAACCCTGAGCAGTTCTTC
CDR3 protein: CASNPEQFF

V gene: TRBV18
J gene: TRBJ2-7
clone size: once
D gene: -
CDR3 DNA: TGTGCCAGCTCACCGTCTTATGCTCTATTAGGGGAGCAGTACTTC
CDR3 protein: CASSPSYALLGEQYF

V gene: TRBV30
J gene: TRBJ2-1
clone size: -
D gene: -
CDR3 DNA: TGTGCCTGGAGACCATGGGCGGTTACTTCCTACAATGAGCAGTTCTTC
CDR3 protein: CAWRPWAVTSYNEQFF

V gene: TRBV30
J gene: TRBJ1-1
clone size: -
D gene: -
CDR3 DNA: TGTGCCTGGAGTGTAGCAGGGGTGAACACTGAAGCTTTCTTT
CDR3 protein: CAWSVAGVNTEAFF

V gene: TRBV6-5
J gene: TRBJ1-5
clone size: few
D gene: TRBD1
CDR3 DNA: TGTGCCAGCAGACGCGACAGGGGCAATCAGCCCCAGCATTTT
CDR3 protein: CASRRDRGNQPQHF

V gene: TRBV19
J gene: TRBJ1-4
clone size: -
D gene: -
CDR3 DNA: TGTGCCTCGGGCGGGGCGGAGCTAGGGGAAAAACTGTTTTTT
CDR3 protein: CASGGAELGEKLFF

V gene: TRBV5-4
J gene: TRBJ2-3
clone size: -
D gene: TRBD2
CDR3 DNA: TGTGCCAGCAGCTTACGACTAGCGGGAGATGTAGATACGCAGTATTTT
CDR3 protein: CASSLRLAGDVDTQYF

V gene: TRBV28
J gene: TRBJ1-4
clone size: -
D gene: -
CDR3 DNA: TGTGCCAGCAGTTACAGGGAAAGCGTTGAAAAACTGTTTTTT
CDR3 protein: CASSYRESVEKLFF

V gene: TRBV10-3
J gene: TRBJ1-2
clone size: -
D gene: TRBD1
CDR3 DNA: TGTGCCATCAGTGAGTCACAGGGGATTTGGGGCTACACCTTC
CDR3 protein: CAISESQGIWGYTF

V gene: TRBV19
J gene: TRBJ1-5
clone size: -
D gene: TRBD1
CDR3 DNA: TGTGCCAGTAGTCCACCGGACAGGGACCTCCAGCATTTT
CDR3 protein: CASSPPDRDLQHF

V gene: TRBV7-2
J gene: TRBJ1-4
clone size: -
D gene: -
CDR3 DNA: TGTGCCAGCAGCCTACAAGGGGGTTGGGATGAAAAACTGTTTTTT
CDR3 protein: CASSLQGGWDEKLFF

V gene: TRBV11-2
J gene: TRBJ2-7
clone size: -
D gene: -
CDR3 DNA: TGTGCCAGCAGCCTATCCGAGGCCGCCCAGGAGCAGTACTTC
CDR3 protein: CASSLSEAAQEQYF

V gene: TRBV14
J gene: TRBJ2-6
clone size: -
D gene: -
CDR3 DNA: TGTGCCAGCAGCCCGTTGGGGACCGGGGCCAACGTCCTGACTTTC
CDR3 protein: CASSPLGTGANVLTF

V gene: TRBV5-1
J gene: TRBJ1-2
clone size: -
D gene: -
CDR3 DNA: TGCGCCAGCAGCTCAGGGACGACGTCCACCAGAGGCTACACCTTC
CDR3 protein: CASSSGTTSTRGYTF

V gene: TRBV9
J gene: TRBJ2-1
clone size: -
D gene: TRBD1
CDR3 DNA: TGTGCCAGCAGTAAGACCCGGGACAGCTACAATGAGCAGTTCTTC
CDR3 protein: CASSKTRDSYNEQFF

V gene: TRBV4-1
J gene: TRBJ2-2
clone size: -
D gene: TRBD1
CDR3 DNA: TGCGCCAGCAGCCAAGAAGGACAGGGGTCCGGGGAGCTGTTTTTT
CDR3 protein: CASSQEGQGSGELFF